These 26 T cell receptor beta chains originate from one sample sequenced in a study of somatic mutations in cytotoxic T cells in rheumatoid arthritis. Sequenced by immunoSEQ multiplex PCR; TCRdb stores in-frame clones only, minus some. The profile covers approximately 20,000 clones, with about four fifths appearing a single time and 9.5% to 13% taken by the ten largest. The sequenced sample was CD8+ T cells sorted from blood. The receptors were gathered from a man aged 18 to 29 with rheumatoid arthritis.

This rearrangement joins TRBV7-2 to TRBJ2-7; possibly TRBD2 for D (6 bases). The CDR3 length is 12 residues. CDR1 and CDR2 from the germline V gene are SGHTA and FQGNSA. V shed 6 bases and J shed 3 bases, with 9 bases lying between them. The CDR3 nucleotides read TGTGCCAGCAGTATGGGACTCTACGAGCAGTACTTC. It specifies CASSMGLYEQYF. Full variable domain (rest looked up from reference TRBV7-2 and TRBJ2-7): GAGVSQSPSNKVTEKGKDVELRCDPISGHTALYWYRQSLGQGLEFLIYFQGNSAPDKSGLPSDRFSAERTGGSVSTLTIQRTQQEDSAVYLCASSMGLYEQYFGPGTRLTVT.

The chain combines TRBV19 with TRBJ2-7; D is ambiguous. The CDR3 spans 13 residues. V was cut by 5 bases and J by 4 bases, with 12 bases left in between. Germline assignment: CDR1 LNHDA and CDR2 SQIVND (reference sequence). CDR3 DNA sequence: TGTGCCAGTAGTCGGCTCCCGGAATACGAGCAGTACTTC. This translates into CASSRLPEYEQYF.

About this clone: At one of its ends the junction is not consistent with the germline gene, which may arise from a read error. This chain uses TRBV2 with TRBJ1-3, with D possibly TRBD1 on 6 matching bases. The germline V gene has CDR1 SNHLY and CDR2 FYNNEI. CDR3 length: 14 amino acids. The CDR3 is CASRSGESGNTIYF. In DNA, the CDR3 is TGTGCCAGCAGATCAGGGGAGTCTGGTAACACCATATATTTT.

The chain carries TRBV11-2 and TRBJ2-7; D is ambiguous. Looked up from germline, CDR1 is SGHAT and CDR2 is FQNNGV. The CDR3 spans 15 residues. Trimming removed 0 bases at V and 3 bases at J, with 12 bases between. CDR3 amino acids: CASSLEFSVIYEQYF. CDR3 in DNA: TGTGCCAGCAGCTTAGAGTTTAGTGTAATCTACGAGCAGTACTTC.

V is TRBV4-1 and J is TRBJ1-3, with D maybe TRBD1 (5 bases). In germline, CDR1 is MGHRA, CDR2 YSYEKL. Trimming cost V 5 bases and J 4 bases, with 12 bases left between them. This CDR3 has 14 amino acids. The DNA for the CDR3 is TGCGCCAGCAGCTCGGGGACTGTGGGAAACACCATATATTTT. This translates into CASSSGTVGNTIYF.

This clone was found once. The V call is TRBV9, the J call TRBJ1-4; maybe TRBD1 (5 bases). Germline-derived CDR1 and CDR2 are SGDLS and YYNGEE. This CDR3 contains 16 residues. The germline V and J ends were trimmed by 5 bases and 3 bases, with 17 bases remaining between them. The CDR3 loop reads CASSGPGGGANEKLFF. DNA for the CDR3: TGTGCCAGCAGTGGACCCGGGGGGGGGGCTAATGAAAAACTGTTTTTT.

V is TRBV6-4 and J is TRBJ2-3; the match to TRBD2 covers 12 bases. The junction had 9 bases not matched to a gene; V was cut back by 5 bases and J by 6 bases. The CDR3 sequence is 16 residues long. Germline V CDR1 and CDR2: MRHNA, SNTAGT. CDR3 amino acids: CASSPSPSGGADTQYF. CDR3 coding DNA: TGTGCCAGCAGTCCCAGCCCTAGCGGGGGGGCGGATACGCAGTATTTT.

V usage is TRBV4-1 and J usage is TRBJ2-5, with D tentatively TRBD2 (5 bases). V was trimmed by 0 bases and J by 4 bases, leaving 27 bases between them. CDR1 and CDR2 (germline): MGHRA, YSYEKL. The CDR3 covers 20 residues. The CDR3 DNA follows: TGCGCCAGCAGCCAAGAACGCCTAGGGAGAAATATAAAATTAGGAGAGACCCAGTACTTC. Its translation is CASSQERLGRNIKLGETQYF.

The J gene is TRBJ1-6, the V gene TRBV28; D is ambiguous. Germline values: CDR1 MDHEN, CDR2 SYDVKM. This CDR3 comprises 16 residues. Trimming took 8 bases from V and 0 from J, leaving 14 bases between them. CDR3 coding DNA: TGTGCCAGCTCTGAGGTAGCAAGCTCCTATAATTCACCCCTCCACTTT. It specifies CASSEVASSYNSPLHF.

J is TRBJ1-2 and V is TRBV18, with no clear D. Germline CDR1 reads KGHSH; CDR2 reads LQKENI. The CDR3 contains 16 residues. Between the trimmed V and J ends, which lost 4 bases and 0 bases, there was a span of 15 bases. CDR3 DNA: TGTGCCAGCTCACGTCGGTTTGAAGATACTAACTATGGCTACACCTTC. As protein: CASSRRFEDTNYGYTF. The variable domain in full, completed from reference TRBV18 and TRBJ1-2, reads NAGVMQNPRHLVRRRGQEARLRCSPMKGHSHVYWYRQLPEEGLKFMVYLQKENIIDESGMPKERFSAEFPKEGPSILRIQQVVRGDSAAYFCASSRRFEDTNYGYTFGSGTRLTVV.

This clone has just one count. The CDR3 reads CASSSRSTGGRETQYF. The CDR3 DNA sequence: TGTGCCAGCAGCTCACGATCGACAGGGGGCAGGGAGACCCAGTACTTC. The J gene is TRBJ2-5, the V gene TRBV11-2; 10 nucleotides match TRBD1. CDR3 length: 16 amino acids. Germline V gives CDR1 SGHAT, CDR2 FQNNGV. Trimming removed 4 bases from V and 5 bases from J; junction bases left unmatched: 10.

CDR3 in amino acids: CASSPGDEKLFF. CDR3 DNA sequence: TGTGCCAGCAGCCCCGGCGATGAAAAACTGTTTTTT. V gene TRBV4-2 combines with J gene TRBJ1-4; D gene uncertain. V was trimmed by 4 bases and J by 6 bases, leaving 6 bases between them. Germline values: CDR1 LGHNA, CDR2 YNFKEQ. The CDR3 extends over 12 amino acids.

The chain couples TRBV9 to TRBJ1-2; maybe TRBD1 (6 bases). CDR3 length equals 15 residues. Germline CDR1 and CDR2: SGDLS and YYNGEE. V was shortened by 2 bases and J by 2 bases, with 13 bases between the two germline ends. CDR3 in DNA: TGTGCCAGCAGCGTGTCACAGGGCACCAACTATGGCTACACCTTC. This sequence encodes CASSVSQGTNYGYTF.

The chain carries TRBV5-6 and TRBJ2-5; D is unresolved. The J call may not be correct, given that the DNA end is closer to TRBJ2-7. From germline, CDR1 is SGHDT and CDR2 YYEEEE. This CDR3 has 13 residues. As DNA, the CDR3 is TGTGCCAGCAGCTTGGGACGGAGCTACGAGCAGTACTTC. Protein product: CASSLGRSYEQYF.

This clone was seen a single time. The genes are TRBV6-1 and TRBJ2-4; tentatively, D is TRBD2 (6 bases). The CDR3 runs to 13 residues. Deletions cut 5 bases from V and 9 bases from J, with 14 bases between. Germline V CDR1 and CDR2: MNHNS, SASEGT. The CDR3 bases are TGTGCCAGCAGTCCCCGGGGAGGCAGCATTCAGTACTTC. Translating it yields CASSPRGGSIQYF.

This clone appeared a single time. J is TRBJ2-1 and V is TRBV11-1; TRBD2 agrees at 8 bases. The CDR3 is 16 residues long. Germline trimming cut 5 bases from V and 4 bases from J; bases unmatched to any gene: 10. Per germline, CDR1 SGHAT and CDR2 FQDESV (reference sequence). The CDR3 here is CASSSDTGGVYNEQFF. CDR3 DNA: TGTGCCAGCAGCAGCGACACCGGGGGGGTTTACAATGAGCAGTTCTTC.

This clone was observed once. The rearrangement joins TRBV28 to TRBJ2-7; D is ambiguous. The CDR3 runs to 12 residues. Germline CDR1 and CDR2: MDHEN and SYDVKM. V was cut by 3 bases and J by 4 bases, with 7 bases left in between. In nucleotides, the CDR3 is TGTGCCAGCAGTTTTAAAGGGTACGAGCAGTACTTC. Translation: CASSFKGYEQYF.

The chain has TRBV4-3 and TRBJ2-1; 10 positions match TRBD2. J was trimmed by 3 bases and V by 0 bases; bases with no gene match: 2. The CDR3 extends over 16 amino acids. Germline values: CDR1 LGHNA, CDR2 YSLEER. The CDR3: CASSQDLAGDYNEQFF. Here the CDR3 DNA reads TGCGCCAGCAGCCAAGATCTAGCGGGGGACTACAATGAGCAGTTCTTC.

The DNA of the CDR3 is TGTGCCAGCAGCCAAAAGGACATTCGGCGGGGGAGCACAGATACGCAGTATTTT. This translates into CASSQKDIRRGSTDTQYF. The chain recombines TRBV4-2 with TRBJ2-3, with 7 positions matching TRBD2. The CDR3 is 18 residues long. Trimming at V came to 2 bases and at J to 0 bases, leaving 11 bases not matched to a gene. In germline, CDR1 is LGHNA, CDR2 YNFKEQ.

The V gene is TRBV7-9, the J gene TRBJ2-5, with D perhaps matching TRBD2 (6 bases). This CDR3 has 14 residues. V shed 4 bases and J shed 2 bases, with 11 bases lying between them. Germline lookup yields CDR1 SEHNR and CDR2 FQNEAQ (reference sequence). This chain's CDR3 is CASSSLANQETQYF. The CDR3 DNA is TGTGCCAGCAGCTCACTAGCTAATCAAGAGACCCAGTACTTC.

The J gene is TRBJ1-1, the V gene TRBV9, with TRBD1 matching over 8 bases. The germline gives CDR1 SGDLS, CDR2 YYNGEE. After removal of 5 bases from V and 5 bases from J, the junction contained 11 bases not matched to a gene. The CDR3 runs to 15 residues. The CDR3 DNA is TGTGCCAGCAGTGTCACCGCAAACAGGGGGACTGAAGCTTTCTTT. This encodes CASSVTANRGTEAFF. Using reference TRBV9 and TRBJ1-1 for the parts outside the CDR3, the full variable domain is DSGVTQTPKHLITATGQRVTLRCSPRSGDLSVYWYQQSLDQGLQFLIQYYNGEERAKGNILERFSAQQFPDLHSELNLSSLELGDSALYFCASSVTANRGTEAFFGQGTRLTVV.

The chain employs TRBV18 and TRBJ1-1; D is uncertain. Trimming left V 2 bases short and J 7 bases short, with 11 bases between. The CDR3 is 13 amino acids. In germline, CDR1 is KGHSH, CDR2 LQKENI. CDR3 protein: CASSPDGSLEAFF. In nucleotides, the CDR3 is TGTGCCAGCTCACCAGACGGATCCCTTGAAGCTTTCTTT.

This rearrangement joins TRBV10-3 to TRBJ2-7; 10 bases map to TRBD1. Germline V gene sequence: CDR1 ENHRY, CDR2 SYGVKD. The ends lost 10 bases at V and 4 bases at J; junction bases unmatched: 7. This CDR3 is 13 amino acids long. The CDR3 loop is CASQDRGVYEQYF. DNA for the CDR3: TGTGCCAGCCAGGACAGGGGGGTTTACGAGCAGTACTTC.

The chain uses TRBV7-8 and TRBJ2-5, with D uncertain. Near its end, the DNA agrees better with TRBJ2-7, so the J call may be wrong. This CDR3 spans 15 amino acids. CDR1 and CDR2 from the germline V gene are SGHVS and FQNEAQ. CDR3 DNA: TGTGCCAGCAGCTTATCGCACGGTGGCTCCTACGAGCAGTACTTC. Translated, it gives CASSLSHGGSYEQYF.

The chain uses TRBV30 and TRBJ2-7; a weak D match, TRBD2 (5 bases). The CDR3 loop spans 13 amino acids. Germline V lookup: CDR1 GTSNPN, CDR2 SVGIG (reference sequence). V gave up 5 bases and J gave up 6 bases, with 17 bases separating them. For the CDR3, the DNA is TGTGCCTGGTCGCCTCTAGCTCCTTCCGAGCAGTACTTC. Encoded protein: CAWSPLAPSEQYF.

The chain joins TRBV6-5 to TRBJ2-3, with 8 positions matching TRBD1. Losses at the gene ends were 4 bases for V and 4 bases for J; bases not matched to a gene: 10. The CDR3 extends over 16 amino acids. Germline CDR1 is MNHEY and CDR2 is SVGAGI. CDR3 in amino acids: CASSLPGTGGADTQYF. The CDR3 nucleotides are TGTGCCAGCAGTTTACCCGGGACAGGTGGTGCAGATACGCAGTATTTT.